The clone carrying this T cell receptor beta chain was counted between two and nine times. The CDR3 covers 13 residues. With V trimmed by 6 bases and J by 6 bases, 3 bases remained unmatched. Germline assignment: CDR1 MNHEY and CDR2 SVGAGI. The sample comes from a study of human T cells and chemical hapten exposure. Background on the study: Weekly scalp doses of diphenylcyclopropenone were given to patients during the approximately 25-week study.

Regarding time point: patch test 3, about 24 weeks after DPC sensitization. Treatment in this sample: therapeutic diphenylcyclopropenone sensitization with weekly scalp DPC. Prior to application of each patch test, blood was drawn. Original processing notes: Individual samples carried between about 23,224 and 700,000 TCRs, with 95,638 as the median. TCRdb passed the RACE reads through MiXCR, listing each CDR3 protein once. Here the V and J calls rest on TCRdb's processing, not on the authors' analysis. This table holds 150,000 to 200,000 distinct CDR3 sequences, more than 20% found once. The rearrangement uses TRBV6-5 and TRBJ1-5; 9 nucleotides match TRBD1. This specimen consisted of whole blood, obtained in connection with sensitization to the hapten diphenylcyclopropenone (DPC). This clonotype originated in a middle-aged woman with alopecia areata. Some clones in this sample may be carry-over from other donors' samples. Here the CDR3 DNA reads TGTGCCAGCAGGACAGGGGGAGGTCAGCCCCAGCATTTT. The encoded protein is CASRTGGGQPQHF.